One sample yielded the 13 T cell receptor beta chains listed below, sequenced in a study of technical replicates of blood from a handful of donors. Sequencing was performed with immunoSEQ multiplex PCR; in TCRdb, only in-frame clones are kept and a portion is missing. The data contain some 60,000 clones, approximately 87% of them singletons. The specimen sequenced was PBMCs. All receptors derive from a human donor in good health. Some clones in this sample may be carry-over from other donors' samples.

This chain joins TRBV7-3 and TRBJ1-4, with no clear D. Germline CDR1 SGHTA, CDR2 FQGTGA. The CDR3 has 15 amino acids. The germline V and J ends were trimmed by 3 bases and 0 bases, with 8 bases remaining between them. In nucleotides, the CDR3 is TGTGCCAGCAGCTTGGAGAGAGCAACTAATGAAAAACTGTTTTTT. Amino acid sequence: CASSLERATNEKLFF.

CDR3 bases: TGTGCCAGCTTTTCTTCGAGCTCTGGAAACACCATATATTTT. It encodes CASFSSSSGNTIYF. V usage is TRBV19 and J usage is TRBJ1-3; the D is unclear. With 9 bases removed from V and 0 bases from J, the gap between germline ends came to 12 bases. The CDR3 runs to 14 residues. CDR1 and CDR2 from the germline V gene are LNHDA and SQIVND (reference sequence).

The chain is built from TRBV4-2 and TRBJ2-7, with 11 positions matching TRBD2. Germline V gives CDR1 LGHNA, CDR2 YNFKEQ. V lost 6 bases and J lost 6; bases outside the gene matches: 10. The CDR3 spans 15 residues. The CDR3 loop is CASSTPSGGYVEQYF. The CDR3 coding sequence is TGTGCCAGCAGTACACCTAGCGGGGGGTACGTCGAGCAGTACTTC.

This chain uses TRBV15 with TRBJ1-5; weak D call: TRBD1 (5 bases). Germline V lookup: CDR1 LNHNV, CDR2 YYDKDF (reference sequence). This CDR3 has 15 residues. V was pared by 3 bases and J by 6 bases, with 15 bases between. CDR3 DNA: TGTGCCACCAGCAGCAGGGAAGCCGCTAGTCAGCCCCAGCATTTT. Amino acids: CATSSREAASQPQHF.

The chain employs TRBV7-7 and TRBJ2-1; D unclear. There are 13 residues in the CDR3. Trimming took 5 bases from V and 2 from J, leaving 7 bases between them. Germline values: CDR1 SSHAT, CDR2 FNYEAQ (reference sequence). This CDR3 is CASSQDAYNEQFF. For the CDR3, the DNA is TGTGCCAGCAGCCAGGATGCCTACAATGAGCAGTTCTTC.

This clone came up once. This chain uses TRBV29-1 with TRBJ2-1; 10 nucleotides line up with TRBD2. The ends lost 0 bases at V and 5 bases at J; junction bases unmatched: 10. The V gene's germline CDR1 is SQVTM and CDR2 ANQGSEA. The length of the CDR3 is 17 residues. This chain's CDR3 is CSVEDMASGGPDNEQFF. CDR3 bases: TGCAGCGTTGAAGATATGGCTAGCGGGGGCCCGGACAATGAGCAGTTCTTC.

This rearrangement joins TRBV9 to TRBJ2-7; TRBD2 matches 10 bases. Germline V gives CDR1 SGDLS, CDR2 YYNGEE. The CDR3 covers 15 residues. J lost 4 bases, V lost 0 bases, and 4 bases had no gene match. The CDR3 sequence: CASSVGLAGEYEQYF. The CDR3 nucleotides are TGTGCCAGCAGCGTAGGGCTAGCGGGAGAATACGAGCAGTACTTC.

The CDR3 DNA is TGTGCCAGCAGCTTAGAAACTCTGTCCTCTGGAAACACCATATATTTT. Amino acids: CASSLETLSSGNTIYF. The chain recombines TRBV7-9 with TRBJ1-3; D unresolved. Germline assignment: CDR1 SEHNR and CDR2 FQNEAQ (reference sequence). Trimming left V 1 base short and J 0 bases short, with 10 bases between. The CDR3 is 16 amino acids.

The chain has TRBV15 and TRBJ1-4; TRBD1 matches 7 bases. CDR3 length equals 16 residues. V lost 0 bases, J lost 5 bases, and 6 bases stayed unmatched. Germline CDR1 is LNHNV and CDR2 is YYDKDF (reference sequence). This CDR3 is CATSRDRGTENEKLFF. CDR3 DNA: TGTGCCACCAGCAGAGATCGGGGGACAGAGAATGAAAAACTGTTTTTT.

The rearrangement links TRBV9 to TRBJ2-7; D is unclear. The CDR3 covers 14 residues. Looked up from germline, CDR1 is SGDLS and CDR2 is YYNGEE. The germline V and J ends were trimmed by 0 bases and 7 bases, with 14 bases remaining between them. CDR3 protein: CASSVDLGKREQYF. The CDR3 DNA is TGTGCCAGCAGCGTAGACCTCGGAAAGAGGGAGCAGTACTTC.

The chain recombines TRBV7-6 with TRBJ1-6, with 9 positions matching TRBD1. The germline V gene encodes CDR1 SGHVS and CDR2 FNYEAQ. The CDR3 extends over 16 amino acids. V shed 5 bases and J 7 bases; nucleotides not matched to a gene: 9. Here the CDR3 DNA reads TGTGCCAGCAGCCCAAAGCGCGGGACAGGGAATTCACCCCTCCACTTT. This codes for CASSPKRGTGNSPLHF.

The rearrangement links TRBV5-1 to TRBJ2-4; 8 bases map to TRBD1. The CDR3 is 14 amino acids. Germline CDR1 reads SGHRS; CDR2 reads YFSETQ. V lost 1 base, J lost 8 bases, and 5 bases stayed unmatched. CDR3 region: CASSLQGAEYIQYF. The DNA for the CDR3 is TGCGCCAGCAGCTTGCAGGGGGCGGAATACATTCAGTACTTC.

V usage is TRBV5-1 and J usage is TRBJ2-1; TRBD2 agrees at 12 bases. This CDR3 is built from 17 residues. Trimming at V came to 4 bases and at J to 8 bases, leaving 13 bases not matched to a gene. CDR1 and CDR2 from the germline V gene are SGHRS and YFSETQ. DNA for the CDR3: TGCGCCAGCAGCAAGCTGACTAGCGGGGGCCAAGCTGATGAGCAGTTCTTC. It translates to CASSKLTSGGQADEQFF.